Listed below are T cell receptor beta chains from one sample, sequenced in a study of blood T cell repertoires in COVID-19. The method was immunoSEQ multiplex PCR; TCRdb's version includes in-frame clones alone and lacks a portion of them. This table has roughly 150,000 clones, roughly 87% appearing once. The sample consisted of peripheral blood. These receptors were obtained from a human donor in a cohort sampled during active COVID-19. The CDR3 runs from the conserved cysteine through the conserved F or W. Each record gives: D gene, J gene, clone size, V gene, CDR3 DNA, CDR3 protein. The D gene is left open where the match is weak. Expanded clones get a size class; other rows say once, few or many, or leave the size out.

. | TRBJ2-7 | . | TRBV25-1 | TGTGCCAGCAGTGAGTTCCTAGCCGGATCCTACGAGCAGTACTTC | CASSEFLAGSYEQYF
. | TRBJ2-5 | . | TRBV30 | TGTGCCTGGAGGGTTTATCGAGCAGAGACCCAGTACTTC | CAWRVYRAETQYF
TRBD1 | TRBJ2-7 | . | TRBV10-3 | TGTGCCATCAGTGAGAAGGACAGGGCCTACGAGCAGTACTTC | CAISEKDRAYEQYF
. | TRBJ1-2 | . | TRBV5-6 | TGTGCCAGCAGCTTGGCCGACTATGGCTACACCTTC | CASSLADYGYTF
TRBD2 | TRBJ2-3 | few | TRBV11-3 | TGTGCCAGCAGCCAAGATCTAGCGGTCGATACGCAGTATTTT | CASSQDLAVDTQYF
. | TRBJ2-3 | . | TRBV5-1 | TGCGCCAGCAGCTTGGACCTACCTAGCGTGTCAGATACGCAGTATTTT | CASSLDLPSVSDTQYF
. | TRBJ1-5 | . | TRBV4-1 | TGCGCCAGCAGCCACCCTGGGGGGGTAGGCGAGCCCCAGCATTTT | CASSHPGGVGEPQHF
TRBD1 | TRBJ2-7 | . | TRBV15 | TGTGCCACCAGCGAGGGGACAGCATTGGAGCAGTACTTC | CATSEGTALEQYF
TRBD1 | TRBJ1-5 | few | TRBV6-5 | TGTGCCAGCAGTACCGACAGGGGGAATCAGCCCCAGCATTTT | CASSTDRGNQPQHF
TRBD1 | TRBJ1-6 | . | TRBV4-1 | TGCGCCAGCAGCCAAGACGGGACAGGGAGAGGGAATTCACCCCTCCACTTT | CASSQDGTGRGNSPLHF
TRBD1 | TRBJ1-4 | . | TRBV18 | TGTGCCAGCCGGGACAGGGGAGACGAAAAACTGTTTTTT | CASRDRGDEKLFF
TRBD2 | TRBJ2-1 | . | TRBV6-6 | TGTGCCAGCAGAAAAGGTACTAGCGGGTCCTACAATGAGCAGTTCTTC | CASRKGTSGSYNEQFF
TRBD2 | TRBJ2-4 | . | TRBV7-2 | TGTGCCAGCACCCCCGTAGCGGGAGGAATAAACATTCAGTACTTC | CASTPVAGGINIQYF
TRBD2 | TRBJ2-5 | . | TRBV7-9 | TGTGCCAGCAGCCACGGGACTAGCGGTTTCAAAGAGACCCAGTACTTC | CASSHGTSGFKETQYF
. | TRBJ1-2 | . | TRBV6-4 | TGTGCCAGCAGTGACGATGGAGCTGAGGGCTACACCTTC | CASSDDGAEGYTF
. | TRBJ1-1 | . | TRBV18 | TGTGCCAGCTCACCTTTAAGGGGGACGAACACTGAAGCTTTCTTT | CASSPLRGTNTEAFF
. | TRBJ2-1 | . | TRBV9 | TGTGCCAGCAGCCCCTCTTACAATGAGCAGTTCTTC | CASSPSYNEQFF
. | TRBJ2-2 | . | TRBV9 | TGTGCCAGCAGCCTCTCGGCGAGGGGGGGAGCGAACACCGGGGAGCTGTTTTTT | CASSLSARGGANTGELFF
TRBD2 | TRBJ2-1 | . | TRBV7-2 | TGTGCCAGCAGCTTAGGAGCGGGGGGGTACAATGAGCAGTTCTTC | CASSLGAGGYNEQFF
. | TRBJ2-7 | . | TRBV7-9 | TGTGCCAGCAGCCACCTGGGCGGGCGGGTCCACGAGCAGTACTTC | CASSHLGGRVHEQYF
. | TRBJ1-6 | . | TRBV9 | TGTGCCAGCAGCGCCGATAACAGGGTTTCACCCCTCCACTTT | CASSADNRVSPLHF
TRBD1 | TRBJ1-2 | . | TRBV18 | TGTGCCAGCTCACCTCGACAGGGCGGGGGCTACACCTTC | CASSPRQGGGYTF
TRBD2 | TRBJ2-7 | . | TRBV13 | TGTGCCAGCAGCTCAAACGGGGGGGCGGGATCCTACGAGCAGTACTTC | CASSSNGGAGSYEQYF
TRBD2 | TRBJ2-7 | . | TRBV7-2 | TGTGCCAGCAGCTCGAAAGGGACTAGCGGGGGGACTACCTACGAGCAGTACTTC | CASSSKGTSGGTTYEQYF
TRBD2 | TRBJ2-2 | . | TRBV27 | TGTGCCAGCAGTTTAAGGACTAGCGGGAGGATCTCGAACACCGGGGAGCTGTTTTTT | CASSLRTSGRISNTGELFF
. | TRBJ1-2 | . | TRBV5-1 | TGCGCCAGCAGCTTGGACAGTCCTAACTATGGCTACACCTTC | CASSLDSPNYGYTF
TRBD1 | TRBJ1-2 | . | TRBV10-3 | TGTGCCATCAGTATCGCATTAGGACAGGCAGATGGCTACACCTTC | CAISIALGQADGYTF
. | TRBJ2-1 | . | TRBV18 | TGTGCCAGCTCACCCGGGATCAATGAGCAGTTCTTC | CASSPGINEQFF
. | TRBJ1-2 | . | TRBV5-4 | TGTGCCAGCAGCTTGGCCGGCAGGGAAGAAGGCTACACCTTC | CASSLAGREEGYTF
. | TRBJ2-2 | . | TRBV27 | TGTGCCAGCAGTGTCTACAGGAACACCGGGGAGCTGTTTTTT | CASSVYRNTGELFF
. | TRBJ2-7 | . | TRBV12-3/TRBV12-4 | TGTGCCAGCAGGATACTCGAGCAGTACTTC | CASRILEQYF
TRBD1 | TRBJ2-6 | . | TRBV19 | TGTGCCAGTAGTATAGTTCGGACAGGGGGCACTGGGGCCAACGTCCTGACTTTC | CASSIVRTGGTGANVLTF
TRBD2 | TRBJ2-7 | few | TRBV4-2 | TGTGCCAGCAGCCTCACTTCGACTAGCGGTGTGCTCGAGCAGTACTTC | CASSLTSTSGVLEQYF
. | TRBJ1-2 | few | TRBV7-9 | TGTGCCAGCAGCTTGAGTAACTATGGCTACACCTTC | CASSLSNYGYTF
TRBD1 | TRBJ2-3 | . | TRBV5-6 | TGTGCCAGCAGCTTGGACAGGGGGCAGTCAGATACGCAGTATTTT | CASSLDRGQSDTQYF
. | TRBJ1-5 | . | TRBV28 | TGTGCCAGCATGGATAGTAACTATAGCAATCAGCCCCAGCATTTT | CASMDSNYSNQPQHF
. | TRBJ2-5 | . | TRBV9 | TGTGCCAGCTCCTGGGGAGACCAAGAGACCCAGTACTTC | CASSWGDQETQYF
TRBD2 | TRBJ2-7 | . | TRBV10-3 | TGTGCCATCAGTGTCTCCAGCGGGGAGTCCTACGAGCAGTACTTC | CAISVSSGESYEQYF
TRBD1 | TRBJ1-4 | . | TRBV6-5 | TGTGCCAGCAGTCCGGGACAGAAGGATGAAAAACTGTTTTTT | CASSPGQKDEKLFF
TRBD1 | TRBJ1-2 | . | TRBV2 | TGTGCCAGCAGGCGGACAGGGGGCGACTATGGCTACACCTTC | CASRRTGGDYGYTF